These 28 T cell receptor beta chains were sequenced from one sample in a study of CD8 T cells in ankylosing spondylitis (dated by TCRdb to between 2016 and 2019). The paper's findings and limits, for the study overall: Blood from ankylosing spondylitis patients appeared to be characterized by a TCR beta motif composed of roughly eight highly homologous amino acid variants.

These TCRs' antigens remain unknown. Preparation of the library involved 5' RACE. Sequencing instrument: Illumina HiSeq 2500. In-frame beta chains were kept once TCRdb had trimmed the public reads at Q25 with fastp and called clones with MiXCR. Entries are consolidated by CDR3 protein sequence, retaining the most common genes and DNA. In this sample the table shows fewer than 550,000 distinct CDR3 sequences, about 5.4% of which occur a single time. Around 3.4% of the sample rests with the top ten. Specimen: blood, either unsorted or a sorted T cell fraction (not recorded which). These receptors all come from a male donor with ankylosing spondylitis.

This clonotype was detected ten times or more. This chain uses TRBV4-2 with TRBJ2-7; D not resolved. The CDR3 spans 14 residues. CDR1 is LGHNA, CDR2 YNFKEQ, per germline. Trimming removed 0 bases at V and 0 bases at J, with 6 bases between. The DNA for the CDR3 is TGTGCCAGCAGCCAAGATCCCTCCTCCTACGAGCAGTACTTC. This sequence encodes CASSQDPSSYEQYF.

This clonotype occurred a few times. One end of the junction fails to match germline, which may point to a read error. This chain uses TRBV10-1 with TRBJ2-1, with 9 nucleotides matching TRBD2. CDR1 and CDR2 from the germline V gene are WNHNN and SYGVQD (reference sequence). This CDR3 region has 14 residues. The CDR3 region is CASSTSGPYNEQFF. The CDR3 coding sequence is TGTGCCAGCAGCACTAGCGGGCCCTACAATGAGCAGTTCTTC.

In its sample, this clonotype was seen many times. The rearrangement links TRBV5-1 to TRBJ2-7, with 8 bases lining up with TRBD1. The ends lost 0 bases at V and 3 bases at J; junction bases unmatched: 2. The CDR3 runs to 14 residues. CDR1 SGHRS and CDR2 YFSETQ come from the germline V gene. DNA for the CDR3: TGCGCCAGCAGCTTGGCGGGACAGGACTACGAGCAGTACTTC. Residues: CASSLAGQDYEQYF. The variable domain in full, completed from reference TRBV5-1 and TRBJ2-7, reads KAGVTQTPRYLIKTRGQQVTLSCSPISGHRSVSWYQQTPGQGLQFLFEYFSETQRNKGNFPGRFSGRQFSNSRSEMNVSTLELGDSALYLCASSLAGQDYEQYFGPGTRLTVT.

This clonotype has ten or more counts. The J gene is TRBJ2-1, the V gene TRBV6-5, with 12 bases aligning to TRBD2. The CDR3 runs 17 residues. Germline trimming cut 4 bases from V and 4 bases from J; bases unmatched to any gene: 8. Per germline, CDR1 MNHEY and CDR2 SVGAGI. The CDR3: CASSSLPGTSGYNEQFF. CDR3 DNA sequence: TGTGCCAGCAGTTCCCTCCCGGGGACTAGCGGGTACAATGAGCAGTTCTTC.

In this sample, this clonotype turned up many times. The chain employs TRBV10-3 and TRBJ1-1, with 10 bases fitting TRBD1. The CDR3 consists of 14 residues. CDR1 and CDR2 (germline): ENHRY, SYGVKD. V lost 9 bases to trimming and J lost 5 bases; unmatched junction nucleotides: 9. The CDR3 DNA is TGTGCCATACAGACAGGGGGCTGGGGGACTGAAGCTTTCTTT. It codes for CAIQTGGWGTEAFF.

Comment on this clonotype: A junction boundary mismatches the germline segment, possibly from a read error. The chain recombines TRBV10-3 with TRBJ1-3; 8 bases align to TRBD1. From germline, CDR1 is ENHRY and CDR2 SYGVKD. CDR3 size: 13 residues. The CDR3 sequence is CAAQGAVGNTLYF. In DNA form, the CDR3 reads TGTGCCGCCCAGGGGGCGGTTGGAAACACCTTATATTTT.

This clonotype was observed at least ten times. The CDR3, as DNA: TGCGCCAGCAGCTTCACCGGGCTACGGCACGAGCAGTACTTC. This sequence encodes CASSFTGLRHEQYF. This chain connects TRBV5-1 to TRBJ2-7; D is uncertain. Trimming pared 2 bases from V and 5 bases from J, leaving 14 bases between. The CDR3 is 14 amino acids. Germline values: CDR1 SGHRS, CDR2 YFSETQ.

This clonotype was counted at least ten times. The V gene is TRBV20-1, the J gene TRBJ2-1; 13 bases are shared with TRBD2. V shed 6 bases and J 10 bases; nucleotides not matched to a gene: 15. CDR1 and CDR2 from the germline V gene are DFQATT and SNEGSKA (reference sequence). This CDR3 has 16 residues. Here the CDR3 DNA reads TGCAGTGCGCAACTACTAGCGGGGGGGTCATCTTCGGAGCAGTTCTTC. Encoded protein: CSAQLLAGGSSSEQFF.

This chain uses TRBV10-3 with TRBJ1-2; D is uncertain. The CDR3 loop spans 14 amino acids. The V end was cut by 0 bases, the J end by 7 bases, with 12 bases between. The germline V gene has CDR1 ENHRY and CDR2 SYGVKD. In nucleotides, the CDR3 is TGTGCCATCAGTGAGTCTGGAGGGTGGGGTGGCTACACCTTC. Residues: CAISESGGWGGYTF.

The rearrangement joins TRBV4-3 to TRBJ2-6; D not certain. The CDR3 consists of 16 residues. The ends were cut back, 4 bases at V and 4 bases at J, with 14 bases in the middle. Germline V gives CDR1 LGHNA, CDR2 YSLEER. The CDR3 nucleotides are TGCGCCAGCAGCCTTGCCTTAGAGTGGGGGGCCAACGTCCTGACTTTC. It yields the protein CASSLALEWGANVLTF.

The chain links TRBV19 to TRBJ2-2, with D maybe TRBD2 (6 bases). Trimming removed 3 bases from V and 4 bases from J, with 12 bases in between. In germline, CDR1 is LNHDA, CDR2 SQIVND (reference sequence). The CDR3 contains 15 residues. The CDR3 loop is CASSIGTGSTGELFF. In nucleotides, the CDR3 is TGTGCCAGTAGTATTGGGACTGGGTCCACCGGGGAGCTGTTTTTT.

This clonotype was found many times. The chain couples TRBV7-2 to TRBJ2-7; 7 nucleotides line up with TRBD1. The CDR3 covers 14 residues. The germline gives CDR1 SGHTA, CDR2 FQGNSA. With 7 bases clipped from V and 2 bases from J, the junction kept 8 bases outside the gene matches. CDR3 protein: CASTSDRATYEQYF. CDR3 in DNA: TGTGCCAGCACCTCCGACAGGGCAACCTACGAGCAGTACTTC.

This clonotype was seen many times. The rearrangement links TRBV28 to TRBJ2-7; D may be TRBD1 or TRBD2 (5 bases each). CDR1 is MDHEN and CDR2 is SYDVKM in the germline V gene. The CDR3 contains 14 residues. Trimming removed 2 bases at V and 0 bases at J, with 8 bases between. The CDR3 sequence is CASSLTGTSYEQYF. The CDR3 region has the DNA TGTGCCAGCAGTTTAACCGGGACCTCCTACGAGCAGTACTTC.

This clonotype has a count of ten or more. CDR3: CASSQAPGRGYTGELFF. CDR3 DNA sequence: TGCGCCAGCAGCCAGGCCCCTGGGAGGGGGTACACCGGGGAGCTGTTTTTT. This rearrangement joins TRBV4-3 to TRBJ2-2; D may be TRBD2 (7 bases). Trimming cost V 3 bases and J 3 bases, with 17 bases left between them. Germline CDR1 LGHNA, CDR2 YSLEER. CDR3 size: 17 residues.

This clonotype was counted at least ten times. This rearrangement joins TRBV4-2 to TRBJ1-1; D is undetermined. V was trimmed by 0 bases and J by 6 bases, leaving 17 bases between them. Per the germline V gene, CDR1 is LGHNA and CDR2 is YNFKEQ. CDR3 length equals 16 residues. The CDR3 region is CASSQDVRQSRAEAFF. CDR3 sequence (DNA): TGTGCCAGCAGCCAAGATGTACGGCAATCGAGGGCTGAAGCTTTCTTT.

This clonotype showed up many times. The rearrangement uses TRBV12-3 or TRBV12-4 and TRBJ1-2; TRBD1 agrees at 9 bases. V was clipped by 5 bases and J by 6 bases; unmatched bases: 10. The CDR3 contains 15 residues. The CDR3 DNA reads as TGTGCCAGCAGTCCCCCCCGGGACAGGGCCCATGGCTACACCTTC. This codes for CASSPPRDRAHGYTF.

Comments on this clonotype: A read error may be the cause here, since a much bigger clone is one base away. This sequence joins TRBV7-9 and TRBJ2-1; no clear D. Germline V gene lookup returns CDR1 SEHNR and CDR2 FQNEAQ (reference sequence). Between the trimmed V and J ends, which lost 3 bases and 8 bases, there was a span of 14 bases. This CDR3 contains 14 residues. The CDR3 coding sequence is TGTGCCAGCAGCTTTACTAACCCCCTCGATGAGCAGTTCTTC. This gives the protein CASSFTNPLDEQFF. The variable domain in full, completed from reference TRBV7-9 and TRBJ2-1, reads DTGVSQNPRHKITKRGQNVTFRCDPISEHNRLYWYRQTLGQGPEFLTYFQNEAQLEKSRLLSDRFSAERPKGSFSTLEIQRTEQGDSAMYLCASSFTNPLDEQFFGPGTRLTVL.

This clonotype was found many times. This chain uses TRBV6-2 or TRBV6-3 with TRBJ2-2; D gene uncertain. The CDR3 is 13 amino acids. V lost 6 bases and J 6 bases, leaving 11 bases between the germline ends. Per germline, CDR1 MNHEY and CDR2 SVGEGT. Written as DNA, the CDR3 is TGTGCCAGCAGCTGGATCAGTGCCGGGGAGCTGTTTTTT. It yields the protein CASSWISAGELFF.

This clonotype was seen at least ten times. The rearrangement uses TRBV18 and TRBJ2-5; D might be TRBD1 or TRBD2, each matching 5 bases. This CDR3 spans 15 amino acids. The germline V and J ends were trimmed by 3 bases and 1 base, with 12 bases remaining between them. The germline V gene encodes CDR1 KGHSH and CDR2 LQKENI. The CDR3 DNA reads TGTGCCAGCTCACCGAGGGTGACAGCCCAAGAGACCCAGTACTTC. This translates into CASSPRVTAQETQYF.

This clonotype was picked up many times. The rearrangement uses TRBV5-1 and TRBJ1-3, with D uncertain. The germline V and J ends were trimmed by 0 bases and 0 bases, with 10 bases remaining between them. Per germline, CDR1 SGHRS and CDR2 YFSETQ. This CDR3 contains 16 residues. The CDR3 loop is CASSLDGVRSGNTIYF. In DNA form, the CDR3 reads TGCGCCAGCAGCTTGGATGGAGTTCGCTCTGGAAACACCATATATTTT.

The chain recombines TRBV15 with TRBJ2-3; D uncertain. With 3 bases removed from V and 0 bases from J, the gap between germline ends came to 13 bases. The CDR3 sequence is 16 residues long. CDR1 and CDR2 (germline): LNHNV, YYDKDF (reference sequence). The CDR3 sequence: CATSRGLGTSTDTQYF. The CDR3 nucleotides read TGTGCCACCAGCAGGGGTTTGGGAACTAGCACAGATACGCAGTATTTT.

This clonotype was detected ten times or more. The chain uses TRBV7-9 and TRBJ2-7, with a weak D call TRBD2 (5 bases). From germline, CDR1 is SEHNR and CDR2 FQNEAQ (reference sequence). V lost 3 bases to trimming and J lost 2 bases, with 11 bases between them. CDR3 length equals 14 residues. This CDR3 is CASSFWSGTYEQYF. The CDR3 DNA follows: TGTGCCAGCAGCTTCTGGTCCGGGACCTACGAGCAGTACTTC.

In this sample, this clonotype turned up many times. The rearrangement joins TRBV11-1 to TRBJ2-1; possible D gene TRBD1, 6 bases. The CDR3 extends over 16 amino acids. The germline V gene has CDR1 SGHAT and CDR2 FQDESV (reference sequence). With 0 bases removed from V and 7 bases from J, the gap between germline ends came to 16 bases. CDR3 in amino acids: CASSLARGGENNEQFF. The DNA for the CDR3 is TGTGCCAGCAGCTTAGCGCGAGGGGGTGAGAATAATGAGCAGTTCTTC.

The sample holds many counts of this clonotype. The chain uses TRBV5-1 and TRBJ1-1; 7 nucleotides agree with TRBD1. Germline lookup yields CDR1 SGHRS and CDR2 YFSETQ. J gave up 1 base and V 5 bases, and 11 bases lay outside the gene matches. The CDR3 is made up of 16 amino acids. DNA for the CDR3: TGCGCCAGCAGGTCTTACCCGGGACAGACGAACACTGAAGCTTTCTTT. Its translation: CASRSYPGQTNTEAFF.

This clonotype has ten or more counts. The chain recombines TRBV25-1 with TRBJ2-7; TRBD2 is a possible D gene (5 bases). V was clipped by 2 bases and J by 0 bases, with 8 bases between them. The CDR3 consists of 14 residues. Germline V gene sequence: CDR1 MGHDK, CDR2 SYGVNS. CDR3 protein: CASSEAGFSYEQYF. The CDR3 DNA reads TGTGCCAGCAGTGAAGCGGGCTTCTCCTACGAGCAGTACTTC.

This clonotype has ten or more counts. The J gene is TRBJ1-5, the V gene TRBV28; D is ambiguous. From germline, CDR1 is MDHEN and CDR2 SYDVKM. The CDR3 spans 16 residues. Trimming shortened V by 1 base and J by 7 bases, and 17 bases separated the two germline ends. CDR3: CASSLSPSRRGQPQHF. The CDR3 DNA is TGTGCCAGCAGTTTATCCCCGTCACGGCGAGGGCAGCCCCAGCATTTT.

This clonotype was recorded many times. For the CDR3, the DNA is TGTGCCAGCAGTGGACGCGGGAAGGGGTTCACAGATACGCAGTATTTT. Translating it yields CASSGRGKGFTDTQYF. The V and J genes are TRBV27 and TRBJ2-3, with D perhaps matching TRBD2 (6 bases). Germline loops: CDR1 MNHEY, CDR2 SMNVEV (reference sequence). This CDR3 contains 16 residues. The V end was cut by 5 bases, the J end by 2 bases, with 17 bases between.

The gene calls are TRBV4-2 and TRBJ2-3; D may correspond to TRBD1 or TRBD2 (6 bases each). CDR1 and CDR2 (germline): LGHNA, YNFKEQ. The CDR3 covers 17 residues. V lost 4 bases to trimming and J lost 0 bases, with 17 bases between them. In DNA, the CDR3 is TGTGCCAGCAGCCCCCAGGGGCTAGCGATAAGCACAGATACGCAGTATTTT. It specifies CASSPQGLAISTDTQYF.